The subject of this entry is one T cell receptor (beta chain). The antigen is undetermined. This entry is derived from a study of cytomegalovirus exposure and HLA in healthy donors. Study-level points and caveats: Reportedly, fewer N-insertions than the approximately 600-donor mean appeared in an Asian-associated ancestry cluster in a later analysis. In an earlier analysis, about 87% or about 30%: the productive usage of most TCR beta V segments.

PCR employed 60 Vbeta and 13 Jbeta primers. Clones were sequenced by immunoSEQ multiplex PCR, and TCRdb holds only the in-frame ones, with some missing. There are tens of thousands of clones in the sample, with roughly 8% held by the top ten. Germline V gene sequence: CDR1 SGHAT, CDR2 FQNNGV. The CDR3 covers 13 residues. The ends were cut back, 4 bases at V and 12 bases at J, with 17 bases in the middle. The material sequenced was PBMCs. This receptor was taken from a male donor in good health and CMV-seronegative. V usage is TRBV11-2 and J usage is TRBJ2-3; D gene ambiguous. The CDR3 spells CASSSSAVDSQYF. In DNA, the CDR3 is TGTGCCAGCAGCTCTTCCGCCGTAGATAGCCAGTATTTT.